This is a list of T cell receptor beta chains from one sample in a study of Graves' ophthalmopathy and Graves' hyperthyroidism. Each CDR3 protein gets one entry after TCRdb re-called the multiplex PCR reads with MiXCR. The data show 660,000 or so distinct CDR3 sequences, about 41% seen once. Source material: peripheral blood. Receptor source: an adult man with Graves' ophthalmopathy. CDR3s include the opening cysteine and the closing phenylalanine or tryptophan. The D gene is left open where the match is weak. A clone size is listed for some rows: how often the clone was seen (once, few, many), or a class if it is expanded.

.	13	TRBV20-1	.	TRBJ2-7	CSASLGAPYEQYF	TGCAGTGCTAGTTTGGGGGCCCCCTACGAGCAGTACTTC
TRBD1	14	TRBV27	few	TRBJ1-6	CASSFLDRDSPLHF	TGTGCCAGCAGTTTCCTGGACAGGGATTCACCCCTCCACTTT
TRBD2	14	TRBV13	.	TRBJ2-5	CASRRSSGQETQYF	TGTGCCAGCAGAAGGAGTAGCGGGCAAGAGACCCAGTACTTC
.	14	TRBV13	many	TRBJ1-1	CASSIRQEDTEAFF	TGTGCCAGCAGCATACGACAGGAGGACACTGAAGCTTTCTTT
.	14	TRBV25-1	.	TRBJ2-7	CASSDTGSTYEQYF	TGTGCCAGCAGTGACACCGGGTCTACCTACGAGCAGTACTTC
TRBD1	16	TRBV6-1	many	TRBJ1-5	CASSVRGRDSNQPQHF	TGTGCCAGCAGTGTAAGGGGGCGGGATAGCAATCAGCCCCAGCATTTT
.	14	TRBV4-3	few	TRBJ2-7	CASSSETDSYEQYF	TGCGCCAGCAGTAGCGAGACAGACTCCTACGAGCAGTACTTC
.	16	TRBV11-3	.	TRBJ1-6	CASSLVGGTSNSPLHF	TGTGCCAGCAGCTTAGTAGGAGGGACATCAAATTCACCCCTCCACTTT
.	18	TRBV10-2	.	TRBJ2-2	CASRHLAEAAGGAGELFF	TGCGCCAGCAGACATCTAGCGGAGGCGGCCGGGGGCGCCGGGGAGCTGTTTTTT
TRBD1	15	TRBV5-1	.	TRBJ1-6	CASSLAATGGEPLHF	TGCGCCAGCAGCTTGGCAGCGACAGGGGGGGAGCCCCTCCACTTT
.	14	TRBV9	many	TRBJ1-1	CASSVATGFTEAFF	TGTGCCAGCAGCGTAGCAACCGGGTTCACTGAAGCTTTCTTT
TRBD2	12	TRBV6-5	.	TRBJ2-5	CASSYSRGAQYF	TGTGCCAGCAGTTACTCACGGGGGGCCCAGTACTTC
.	14	TRBV29-1	once	TRBJ2-1	CSVDISGVRNEQFF	TGCAGCGTTGATATAAGCGGAGTCCGAAATGAGCAGTTCTTC
.	14	TRBV9	many	TRBJ2-2	CASSVGAGDGELFF	TGTGCCAGCAGCGTAGGTGCGGGTGACGGGGAGCTGTTTTTT
TRBD1	12	TRBV9	.	TRBJ2-5	CASSLGGRSQYF	TGTGCCAGCAGCTTAGGGGGCAGGTCCCAGTACTTC
TRBD1	14	TRBV7-2	many	TRBJ2-7	CASRRPGQAYEQYF	TGTGCCAGCAGGCGACCGGGACAGGCTTACGAGCAGTACTTC
TRBD1	16	TRBV19	many	TRBJ1-6	CASSSPRTGPTSPLHF	TGTGCCAGTAGTTCACCTCGGACAGGTCCCACATCACCCCTCCACTTT
TRBD1	17	TRBV20-1	many	TRBJ1-5	CSASDWWTGPGNQPQHF	TGCAGTGCTAGTGATTGGTGGACAGGTCCGGGAAATCAGCCCCAGCATTTT
TRBD2	17	TRBV10-3	many	TRBJ2-1	CAISGRQKAGGTIEQFF	TGTGCCATCAGTGGAAGACAGAAAGCGGGAGGAACCATTGAGCAGTTCTTC
.	15	TRBV5-5	few	TRBJ1-4	CASSLGPRADEKLFF	TGTGCCAGCAGCTTGGGGCCTCGGGCGGATGAAAAACTGTTTTTT
TRBD2	15	TRBV7-8	.	TRBJ2-5	CASVGAGGSQETQYF	TGTGCCAGCGTGGGAGCGGGAGGGTCCCAAGAGACCCAGTACTTC
.	16	TRBV7-9	once	TRBJ2-7	CASSLNTGRASYEQYF	TGTGCCAGCAGCTTAAATACAGGCCGGGCCTCCTACGAGCAGTACTTC
TRBD1	14	TRBV2	many	TRBJ1-5	CASSAQGANQPQHF	TGTGCCAGCAGTGCACAGGGGGCTAACCAGCCCCAGCATTTT
TRBD1	16	TRBV5-6	many	TRBJ1-2	CASSVTGQESNYGYTF	TGTGCCAGCAGCGTAACCGGACAGGAGTCTAACTATGGCTACACCTTC
TRBD1	17	TRBV10-3	once	TRBJ1-5	CAISDMAGTGGNQPQHF	TGTGCCATCAGTGATATGGCCGGGACAGGGGGCAATCAGCCCCAGCATTTT
.	12	TRBV7-9	many	TRBJ1-5	CASSLEGGTQHF	TGTGCCAGCAGCTTAGAAGGGGGGACCCAGCATTTT
.	15	TRBV9	many	TRBJ1-2	CASSPRGAGGYGYTF	TGTGCCAGCAGCCCCCGAGGCGCCGGTGGCTATGGCTACACCTTC
.	16	TRBV11-2	.	TRBJ2-6	CASSLIGLSGANVLTF	TGTGCCAGCAGCTTAATCGGGCTATCTGGGGCCAACGTCCTGACTTTC
TRBD1	14	TRBV7-2	many	TRBJ1-3	CASSMGQTGGTIYF	TGTGCCAGCAGCATGGGACAGACTGGAGGCACCATATATTTT
TRBD1	14	TRBV9	many	TRBJ1-1	CASSQGQANTEAFF	TGTGCCAGCAGCCAGGGACAGGCAAACACTGAAGCTTTCTTT
TRBD1	13	TRBV29-1	.	TRBJ2-7	CSGGTGGLSEQYF	TGCAGCGGCGGGACAGGGGGACTGAGCGAGCAGTACTTC
.	11	TRBV6-5	many	TRBJ2-7	CASSHGIEQYF	TGTGCCAGCAGCCACGGGATTGAGCAGTACTTC
.	16	TRBV7-8	many	TRBJ2-5	CASSLAFRHLQETQYF	TGTGCCAGCAGCTTAGCGTTCCGCCATCTCCAAGAGACCCAGTACTTC
.	14	TRBV15	.	TRBJ1-2	CASSVHSALDGYTF	TGTGCCAGCAGTGTTCACTCTGCGCTGGATGGCTACACCTTC
TRBD2	14	TRBV7-9	many	TRBJ2-7	CASSARLAPYEQYF	TGTGCCAGCAGCGCCCGACTAGCCCCCTACGAGCAGTACTTC
TRBD1	14	TRBV20-1	many	TRBJ2-5	CSATVGTAVETQYF	TGCAGTGCTACTGTAGGGACAGCCGTAGAGACCCAGTACTTC
.	15	TRBV10-3	many	TRBJ1-5	CATSSAGAGNQPQHF	TGTGCCACCTCCTCCGCGGGGGCAGGCAATCAGCCCCAGCATTTT
.	17	TRBV5-6	many	TRBJ1-5	CASSLAAKGVSNQPQHF	TGTGCCAGCAGCTTGGCCGCGAAGGGAGTTAGCAATCAGCCCCAGCATTTT
.	16	TRBV24-1	.	TRBJ1-1	CATSDSGNSGATEAFF	TGTGCCACCAGTGATTCGGGGAACAGCGGGGCCACTGAAGCTTTCTTT
TRBD1	14	TRBV10-3	.	TRBJ2-5	CASSGGTGLETQYF	TGTGCCAGCAGTGGCGGGACAGGGCTCGAGACCCAGTACTTC
.	14	TRBV20-1	few	TRBJ2-7	CSASDGHLTYEQYF	TGCAGTGCCTCTGACGGTCACCTAACCTACGAGCAGTACTTC
TRBD1	14	TRBV5-1	.	TRBJ1-2	CASSSGQGRLGYTF	TGCGCCAGCAGCTCAGGACAGGGACGTCTTGGCTACACCTTC
.	17	TRBV20-1	few	TRBJ2-7	CSARDQGPGQDYYEQYF	TGCAGTGCTAGAGATCAGGGCCCAGGACAGGACTACTACGAGCAGTACTTC
TRBD2	16	TRBV4-3	few	TRBJ2-7	CAGSQLAGGPRYEQYF	TGCGCCGGCAGCCAACTTGCGGGGGGGCCTCGCTACGAGCAGTACTTC
.	8	TRBV9	many	TRBJ1-1	CAYPEAFF	TGTGCGTACCCAGAAGCTTTCTTT
.	12	TRBV30	.	TRBJ2-7	CAWSAWGYEQYF	TGTGCCTGGAGTGCTTGGGGCTACGAGCAGTACTTC
.	16	TRBV25-1	.	TRBJ1-4	CASSDRGGWTNEKLFF	TGTGCCAGCAGTGACAGGGGAGGATGGACTAATGAAAAACTGTTTTTT
.	14	TRBV7-9	many	TRBJ1-1	CASSLSGANTEAFF	TGTGCCAGCAGCTTATCAGGGGCGAACACTGAAGCTTTCTTT
TRBD1	16	TRBV10-3	.	TRBJ2-2	CAIQGDRGANTGELSW	TGTGCCATCCAGGGGGACAGGGGTGCGAACACCGGGGAGCTGTCTTGG